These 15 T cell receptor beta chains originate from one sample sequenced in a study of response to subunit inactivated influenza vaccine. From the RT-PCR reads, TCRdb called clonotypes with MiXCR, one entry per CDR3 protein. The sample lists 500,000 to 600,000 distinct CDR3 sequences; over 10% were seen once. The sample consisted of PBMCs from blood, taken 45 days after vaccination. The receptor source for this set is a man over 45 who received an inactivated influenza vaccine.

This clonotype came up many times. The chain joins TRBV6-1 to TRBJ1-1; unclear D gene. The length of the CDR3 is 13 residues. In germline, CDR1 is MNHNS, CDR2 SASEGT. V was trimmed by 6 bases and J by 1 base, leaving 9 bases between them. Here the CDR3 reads CASSPVTNTEAFF. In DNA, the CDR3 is TGTGCCAGCAGCCCAGTCACGAACACTGAAGCTTTCTTT.

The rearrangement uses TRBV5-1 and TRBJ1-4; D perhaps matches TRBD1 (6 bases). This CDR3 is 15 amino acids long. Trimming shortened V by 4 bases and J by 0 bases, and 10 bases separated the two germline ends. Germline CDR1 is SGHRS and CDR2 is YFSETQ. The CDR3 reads CASSGGGPTNEKLFF. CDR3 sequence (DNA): TGCGCCAGCAGCGGGGGGGGGCCAACTAATGAAAAACTGTTTTTT.

CDR3 protein: CASSQPGTSGSGEQFF. DNA of the CDR3: TGTGCCAGCAGCCAACCCGGGACTAGCGGGAGCGGTGAGCAGTTCTTC. The chain has TRBV3-1 and TRBJ2-1, with 14 bases that match TRBD2. V was pared by 2 bases and J by 9 bases, with 6 bases of the junction left unmatched. The V gene's germline CDR1 is LGHDT and CDR2 YNNKEL (reference sequence). The CDR3 runs to 16 residues.

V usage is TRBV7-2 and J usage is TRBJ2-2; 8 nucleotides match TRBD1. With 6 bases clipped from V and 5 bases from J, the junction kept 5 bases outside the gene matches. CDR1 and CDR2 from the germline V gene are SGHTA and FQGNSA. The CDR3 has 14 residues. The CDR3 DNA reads TGTGCCAGCAGAAAAGGGGACAGGACCGGGGAGCTGTTTTTT. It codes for CASRKGDRTGELFF.

The CDR3 spells CASSPILTTGTGGRYEQYF. CDR3 in DNA: TGTGCCAGCTCACCAATTTTGACCACTGGGACAGGGGGCAGGTACGAGCAGTACTTC. V is TRBV18 and J is TRBJ2-7, with TRBD1 matching over 12 bases. The CDR3 covers 19 residues. Looked up from germline, CDR1 is KGHSH and CDR2 is LQKENI. Unmatched junction bases numbered 15, after V lost 2 bases and J lost 4 bases.

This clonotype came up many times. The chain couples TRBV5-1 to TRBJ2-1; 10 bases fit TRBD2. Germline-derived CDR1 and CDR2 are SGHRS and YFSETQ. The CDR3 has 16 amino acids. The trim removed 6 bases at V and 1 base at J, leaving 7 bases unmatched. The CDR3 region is CASTGPGLASYNEQFF. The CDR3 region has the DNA TGCGCCAGCACTGGTCCGGGACTAGCGTCCTACAATGAGCAGTTCTTC.

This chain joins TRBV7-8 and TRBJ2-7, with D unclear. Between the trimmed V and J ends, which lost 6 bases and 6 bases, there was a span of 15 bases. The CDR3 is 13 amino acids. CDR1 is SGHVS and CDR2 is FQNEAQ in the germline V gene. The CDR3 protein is CASRPVLGSEQYF. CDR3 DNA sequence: TGTGCCAGCAGGCCTGTTTTGGGCTCCGAGCAGTACTTC.

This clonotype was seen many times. CDR3 nucleotides: TGTGCCAGCAGCGTCCTAAACGAGCAGTACTTC. This translates into CASSVLNEQYF. This sequence joins TRBV11-2 and TRBJ2-7; D unresolved. The germline V gene encodes CDR1 SGHAT and CDR2 FQNNGV. There are 11 residues in the CDR3. V was cut by 5 bases and J by 5 bases, with 7 bases left in between.

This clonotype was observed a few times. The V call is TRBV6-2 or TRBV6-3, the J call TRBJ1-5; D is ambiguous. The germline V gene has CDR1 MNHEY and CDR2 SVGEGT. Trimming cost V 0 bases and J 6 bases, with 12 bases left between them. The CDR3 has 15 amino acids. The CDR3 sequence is CASSYSSGLSQPQHF. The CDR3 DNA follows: TGTGCCAGCAGTTACTCGAGTGGGCTGAGTCAGCCCCAGCATTTT.

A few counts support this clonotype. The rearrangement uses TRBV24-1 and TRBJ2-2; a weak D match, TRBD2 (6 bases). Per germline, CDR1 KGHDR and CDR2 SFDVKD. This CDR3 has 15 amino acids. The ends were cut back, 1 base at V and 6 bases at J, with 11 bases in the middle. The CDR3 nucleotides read TGTGCCACCAGTGATTTAGGGCGGGGACCCGGGGAGCTGTTTTTT. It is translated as CATSDLGRGPGELFF.

The CDR3 is CASSLDEDLNQPQHF. The CDR3 bases are TGTGCCAGCAGCTTAGATGAGGACCTCAATCAGCCCCAGCATTTT. This sequence joins TRBV7-8 and TRBJ1-5; no clear D. Trimming cost V 1 base and J 3 bases, with 10 bases left between them. CDR1 and CDR2 (germline): SGHVS, FQNEAQ. The CDR3 loop spans 15 amino acids.

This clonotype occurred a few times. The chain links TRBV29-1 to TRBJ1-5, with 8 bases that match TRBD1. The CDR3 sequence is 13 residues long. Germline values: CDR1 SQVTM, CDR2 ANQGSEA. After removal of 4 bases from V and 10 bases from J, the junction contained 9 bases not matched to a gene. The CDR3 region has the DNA TGCAGCGTTGCCCCGGACAGGGAGGGTCCCCAGCATTTT. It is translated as CSVAPDREGPQHF. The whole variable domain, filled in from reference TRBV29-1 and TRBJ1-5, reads SAVISQKPSRDICQRGTSLTIQCQVDSQVTMMFWYRQQPGQSLTLIATANQGSEATYESGFVIDKFPISRPNLTFSTLTVSNMSPEDSSIYLCSVAPDREGPQHFGDGTRLSIL.

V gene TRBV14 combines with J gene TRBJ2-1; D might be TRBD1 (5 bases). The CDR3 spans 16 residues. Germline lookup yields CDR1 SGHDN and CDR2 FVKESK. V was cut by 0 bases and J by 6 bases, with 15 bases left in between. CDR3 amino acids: CASSQDMSRQGNEQFF. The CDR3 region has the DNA TGTGCCAGCAGCCAAGATATGAGTCGGCAGGGCAATGAGCAGTTCTTC.

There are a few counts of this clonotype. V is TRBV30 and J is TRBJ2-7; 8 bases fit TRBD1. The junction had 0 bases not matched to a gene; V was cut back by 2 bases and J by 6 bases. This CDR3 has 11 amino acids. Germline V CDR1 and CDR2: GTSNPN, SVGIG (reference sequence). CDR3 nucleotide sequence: TGTGCCTGGAGTACAGGGGGCGAGCAGTACTTC. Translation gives CAWSTGGEQYF. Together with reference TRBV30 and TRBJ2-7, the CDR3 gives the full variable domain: SQTIHQWPATLVQPVGSPLSLECTVEGTSNPNLYWYRQAAGRGLQLLFYSVGIGQISSEVPQNLSASRPQDRQFILSSKKLLLSDSGFYLCAWSTGGEQYFGPGTRLTVT.

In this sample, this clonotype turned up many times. CDR3 in DNA: TGCAGCGTCCCCGGGGCTGAAGCTTTCTTT. Its translation: CSVPGAEAFF. The chain uses TRBV29-1 and TRBJ1-1; D not certain. The CDR3 loop spans 10 amino acids. Germline CDR1 reads SQVTM; CDR2 reads ANQGSEA. V was cut by 6 bases and J by 6 bases, with 8 bases left in between.